The 18 T cell receptor beta chains below come from one sample, sequenced in a study of blood T cells in healthy people across ages (dated by TCRdb to the mid-2010s). Receptor libraries were prepared by 5' RACE. Sequencing used an Illumina HiSeq 2500. A second 7 to 11 cycle PCR used a sample-barcoded 5' primer and a J-beta primer mix. TCRdb's own reprocessing of the public reads used fastp at Q25 and MiXCR and kept productive beta chains. One record per CDR3 amino acid sequence lists the most common genes and DNA. The sample contains just over 1 million distinct CDR3 sequences, 40% to 45% of them found a single time. The ten largest clonotypes hold approximately 17% of the sample. Material: blood. All receptors derive from a woman aged 60 to 75 in good health.

The chain links TRBV6-5 to TRBJ2-6, with 10 bases that match TRBD2. Germline-derived CDR1 and CDR2 are MNHEY and SVGAGI. With V trimmed by 8 bases and J by 0 bases, 4 bases remained unmatched. CDR3 size: 16 residues. CDR3 protein: CASLAGAISGANVLTF. CDR3 DNA: TGTGCCAGCCTAGCGGGAGCAATCTCTGGGGCCAACGTCCTGACTTTC.

The rearrangement links TRBV20-1 to TRBJ1-2; 8 positions match TRBD1. CDR1 DFQATT and CDR2 SNEGSKA come from the germline V gene (reference sequence). The CDR3 is made up of 12 amino acids. The ends lost 7 bases at V and 4 bases at J; junction bases unmatched: 5. Here the CDR3 DNA reads TGCAGTGTTGCAACAGGGGGCTATGGCTACACCTTC. Translated, it gives CSVATGGYGYTF.

CDR3 protein: CSARVLAEFIFSYEQYF. The CDR3 region has the DNA TGCAGTGCTAGAGTACTAGCGGAGTTTATTTTCTCCTACGAGCAGTACTTC. The J gene is TRBJ2-7, the V gene TRBV20-1; 8 bases are shared with TRBD2. The CDR3 is made up of 17 amino acids. The V gene's germline CDR1 is DFQATT and CDR2 SNEGSKA (reference sequence). V was clipped by 1 base and J by 0 bases; unmatched bases: 11.

The rearrangement joins TRBV29-1 to TRBJ2-1; 7 bases are shared with TRBD2. The end of the DNA aligns better with TRBJ2-7, so the J call may be wrong. CDR1 SQVTM and CDR2 ANQGSEA come from the germline V gene. The CDR3 is 13 amino acids. The CDR3 is CSAGGGNYNEQYF. The DNA for the CDR3 is TGCAGCGCTGGGGGGGGTAACTACAATGAGCAGTACTTC.

Comment on this clonotype: A much larger clone lies one base from this, so it may be a read error. This chain links TRBV6-2 or TRBV6-3 with TRBJ2-7; 7 bases agree with TRBD2. TRBJ2-4 explains the end of the DNA better; the J call may be wrong. CDR1 is MNHEY and CDR2 is SVGEGT in the germline V gene. There are 13 residues in the CDR3. The CDR3 protein is CASSYGTMDIQYF. The CDR3 nucleotides are TGTGCCAGCAGTTATGGGACTATGGACATTCAGTACTTC.

The sample holds many counts of this clonotype. This chain links TRBV18 with TRBJ2-5; D is unresolved. Per the germline V gene, CDR1 is KGHSH and CDR2 is LQKENI. V dropped 8 bases and J dropped 3 bases, with 10 bases sitting between them. This CDR3 has 12 residues. In nucleotides, the CDR3 is TGTGCCAGCAGTCCCAGAGAAGAGACCCAGTACTTC. It translates to CASSPREETQYF.

This clonotype was detected only once. The chain uses TRBV12-3 or TRBV12-4 and TRBJ2-7; TRBD2 might be the D (5 bases). Between the trimmed V and J ends, which lost 5 bases and 7 bases, there was a span of 18 bases. The CDR3 has 14 residues. CDR3 sequence reads: CASSVLSSRGEQYF. CDR3 bases: TGTGCCAGCAGTGTTTTAAGCTCCAGAGGGGAGCAGTACTTC.

In this sample, this clonotype turned up a few times. The chain recombines TRBV5-1 with TRBJ2-1; no clear D gene. Between the trimmed V and J ends, which lost 4 bases and 7 bases, there was a span of 12 bases. The CDR3 is 13 amino acids. Per germline, CDR1 SGHRS and CDR2 YFSETQ. The CDR3 here is CASSENLGNEQFF. DNA for the CDR3: TGCGCCAGCAGCGAGAACTTAGGGAATGAGCAGTTCTTC.

The chain combines TRBV24-1 with TRBJ2-1; D may be TRBD1 (6 bases). Germline V gives CDR1 KGHDR, CDR2 SFDVKD. Trimming took off 10 bases at V and 4 bases at J, with 10 bases between the two ends. CDR3 length: 12 amino acids. The CDR3 bases are TGTGCCACGAGAGGGGGATACAATGAGCAGTTCTTC. It translates to CATRGGYNEQFF.

V usage is TRBV4-1 and J usage is TRBJ2-3, with D unclear. V was clipped by 1 base and J by 7 bases, with 15 bases between them. This CDR3 has 15 residues. Germline CDR1 reads MGHRA; CDR2 reads YSYEKL. CDR3 in amino acids: CASSQALLLSNTQYF. CDR3 nucleotides: TGCGCCAGCAGCCAAGCCCTCCTTCTATCCAATACGCAGTATTTT.

This chain uses TRBV4-3 with TRBJ2-1; TRBD2 agrees at 10 bases. Trimming removed 0 bases from V and 6 bases from J; junction bases left unmatched: 11. This CDR3 comprises 18 residues. Germline V lookup: CDR1 LGHNA, CDR2 YSLEER. As DNA, the CDR3 is TGCGCCAGCAGCCAAGATCCCACAAGCGGGAGGGGGGGCAATGAGCAGTTCTTC. It translates to CASSQDPTSGRGGNEQFF.

As to this clonotype: One junction end disagrees with the germline gene, perhaps due to a read error. The chain joins TRBV15 to TRBJ2-7; TRBD1 agrees at 9 bases. In germline, CDR1 is LNHNV, CDR2 YYDKDF (reference sequence). CDR3 length: 15 residues. DNA of the CDR3: TGTGTCACCAGCAGAGAACCGGGACAGGGCTCCGAGCAGTACTTC. Protein: CVTSREPGQGSEQYF.

The sample holds many counts of this clonotype. The V and J genes are TRBV5-1 and TRBJ2-1, with 10 bases aligning to TRBD2. Germline V lookup: CDR1 SGHRS, CDR2 YFSETQ. V lost 0 bases to trimming and J lost 7 bases; unmatched junction nucleotides: 4. CDR3 length equals 15 residues. The chain's CDR3 is CASSLDASGSNEQFF. CDR3 DNA: TGCGCCAGCAGCTTGGATGCTAGCGGGAGTAATGAGCAGTTCTTC.

This clonotype was counted once. The chain recombines TRBV7-3 with TRBJ2-2; D is perhaps TRBD1 (5 bases). Trimming stripped 3 bases from V and 3 bases from J, with 11 bases between. The CDR3 is 15 residues long. Germline CDR1 SGHTA, CDR2 FQGTGA. The CDR3 nucleotides read TGTGCCAGCAGCTTTACAGGAGCATACACCGGGGAGCTGTTTTTT. It translates to CASSFTGAYTGELFF.

The table lists this clonotype with a few counts. The V gene is TRBV7-9, the J gene TRBJ2-4; D remains ambiguous. The J call is uncertain, as TRBJ2-7 better fits the DNA end. Per germline, CDR1 SEHNR and CDR2 FQNEAQ (reference sequence). The CDR3 is 13 residues long. Here the CDR3 DNA reads TGTGCCAGCAGCTTAGCGGCGATCTACGAGCAGTACTTC. Encoded protein: CASSLAAIYEQYF.

The V call is TRBV6-5, the J call TRBJ2-1; D assignment may be TRBD1 or TRBD2 (5 bases each). Germline V gives CDR1 MNHEY, CDR2 SVGAGI. Trimming took off 5 bases at V and 4 bases at J, with 9 bases between the two ends. The CDR3 runs 13 residues. The CDR3 coding sequence is TGTGCCAGCAGTGACGGGACGTACAATGAGCAGTTCTTC. This codes for CASSDGTYNEQFF.

This clonotype was detected a few times. The CDR3 DNA sequence: TGTGCCAGCAGTTTAAGGGTCATGAACACTGAAGCTTTCTTT. Its protein product is CASSLRVMNTEAFF. V is TRBV27 and J is TRBJ1-1; D uncertain. Germline V gene lookup returns CDR1 MNHEY and CDR2 SMNVEV (reference sequence). This CDR3 has 14 amino acids. Trimming left V 2 bases short and J 0 bases short, with 7 bases between.

The rearrangement links TRBV29-1 to TRBJ1-5; D possibly corresponds to TRBD1 (6 bases). This CDR3 is 13 amino acids long. Germline CDR1 SQVTM, CDR2 ANQGSEA. V lost 4 bases and J lost 4, with 11 bases in between. For the CDR3, the DNA is TGCAGCGTTGCGACGGGACATAATCAGCCCCAGCATTTT. Residues: CSVATGHNQPQHF. Full variable domain (rest looked up from reference TRBV29-1 and TRBJ1-5): SAVISQKPSRDICQRGTSLTIQCQVDSQVTMMFWYRQQPGQSLTLIATANQGSEATYESGFVIDKFPISRPNLTFSTLTVSNMSPEDSSIYLCSVATGHNQPQHFGDGTRLSIL.